Listed here are 17 T cell receptor beta chains from one sample, sequenced in a study of cytomegalovirus exposure and HLA in healthy donors. This PCR relied on a set of 60 Vbeta primers and 13 Jbeta primers. The method was immunoSEQ multiplex PCR; TCRdb's version includes in-frame clones alone and lacks a portion of them. The sample includes roughly 100,000 clones, 63% of them seen just once. Input material: PBMCs. The origin of the receptors is a human donor in good health.

The chain carries TRBV7-2 and TRBJ1-1, with D perhaps TRBD1 (5 bases). CDR3 length equals 14 residues. V gave up 6 bases and J gave up 4 bases, with 15 bases separating them. CDR1 and CDR2 from the germline V gene are SGHTA and FQGNSA. The CDR3 DNA reads as TGTGCCAGCAGTCCGCGTCAGGGTTCCACTGAAGCTTTCTTT. Its protein product is CASSPRQGSTEAFF.

The gene calls are TRBV2 and TRBJ2-2; D not certain. The CDR3 runs 11 residues. The V and J ends lost 6 bases and 8 bases respectively, with 7 bases between them. The germline V gene has CDR1 SNHLY and CDR2 FYNNEI. The CDR3 DNA follows: TGTGCCAGCAGACAGCAGGGGGAGCTGTTTTTT. This sequence encodes CASRQQGELFF.

J is TRBJ2-1 and V is TRBV19; 9 bases map to TRBD1. V shed 7 bases and J 9 bases; nucleotides not matched to a gene: 13. Germline CDR1 reads LNHDA; CDR2 reads SQIVND (reference sequence). The CDR3 sequence is 15 residues long. The CDR3 sequence is CASTYGDRESIEQFF. The CDR3 bases are TGTGCCAGTACCTATGGGGACAGGGAATCCATTGAGCAGTTCTTC. The whole variable domain, remainder taken from reference TRBV19 and TRBJ2-1, is DGGITQSPKYLFRKEGQNVTLSCEQNLNHDAMYWYRQDPGQGLRLIYYSQIVNDFQKGDIAEGYSVSREKKESFPLTVTSAQKNPTAFYLCASTYGDRESIEQFFGPGTRLTVL.

To note about this clone: Other nucleotide sequences from this sample produce the same CDR3. V is TRBV5-4 and J is TRBJ1-2; D gene ambiguous. Looked up from germline, CDR1 is SGHNT and CDR2 is YYREEE (reference sequence). Trimming took off 0 bases at V and 4 bases at J, with 4 bases between the two ends. This CDR3 comprises 12 residues. CDR3 sequence: CASSLDSYGYTF. DNA of the CDR3: TGTGCCAGCAGCTTGGACAGCTATGGCTACACCTTC.

This clone was detected only once. The genes are TRBV30 and TRBJ2-7; a possible D gene is TRBD1 (5 bases). Germline values: CDR1 GTSNPN, CDR2 SVGIG (reference sequence). V lost 1 base to trimming and J lost 5 bases, with 6 bases between them. The CDR3 spans 11 residues. In nucleotides, the CDR3 is TGTGCCTGGAGTGCACAGGACGAGCAGTACTTC. As protein: CAWSAQDEQYF.

This clone occurred once. V and J are TRBV10-3 and TRBJ1-4; D is unclear. The CDR3 covers 12 residues. V lost 10 bases and J 6 bases, leaving 12 bases between the germline ends. CDR1 is ENHRY and CDR2 is SYGVKD in the germline V gene. The DNA for the CDR3 is TGTGCCACCAGCATACTGGATGAAAAACTGTTTTTT. Its translation is CATSILDEKLFF.

The chain combines TRBV4-1 with TRBJ2-7; 10 bases are shared with TRBD2. The CDR3 is made up of 15 amino acids. Germline CDR1 and CDR2: MGHRA and YSYEKL. V lost 4 bases and J lost 6; bases outside the gene matches: 9. CDR3 protein: CASSRPGTSDREQYF. CDR3 coding DNA: TGCGCCAGCAGCCGGCCCGGGACTAGCGATCGCGAGCAGTACTTC.

This clone showed up just a few times. The CDR3, as DNA: TGTGCCAGCAGCTCATTCAAAACACCGGGAGTCTATGGCTACACCTTC. Protein: CASSSFKTPGVYGYTF. V gene TRBV9 combines with J gene TRBJ1-2, with unresolved D. Per germline, CDR1 SGDLS and CDR2 YYNGEE. Deletions cut 4 bases from V and 4 bases from J, with 20 bases between. This CDR3 is built from 16 residues. The whole variable domain, remainder taken from reference TRBV9 and TRBJ1-2, is DSGVTQTPKHLITATGQRVTLRCSPRSGDLSVYWYQQSLDQGLQFLIQYYNGEERAKGNILERFSAQQFPDLHSELNLSSLELGDSALYFCASSSFKTPGVYGYTFGSGTRLTVV.

The chain employs TRBV7-8 and TRBJ1-1; TRBD1 might be the D (5 bases). V lost 0 bases and J 5 bases, leaving 10 bases between the germline ends. CDR3 length: 14 residues. Germline V lookup: CDR1 SGHVS, CDR2 FQNEAQ. CDR3 sequence: CASSLAGGATEAFF. DNA for the CDR3: TGTGCCAGCAGCTTAGCGGGAGGGGCAACTGAAGCTTTCTTT.

The chain has TRBV25-1 and TRBJ2-1; TRBD1 agrees at 11 bases. The CDR3 spans 16 residues. Germline loops: CDR1 MGHDK, CDR2 SYGVNS. Trimming took 8 bases from V and 6 from J; bases not matched to a gene: 12. The CDR3 reads CASGVYGQGAVNEQFF. CDR3 in DNA: TGTGCCAGCGGAGTGTACGGACAGGGGGCGGTCAATGAGCAGTTCTTC.

The chain links TRBV5-4 to TRBJ1-2; 8 positions match TRBD1. The ends lost 1 base at V and 7 bases at J; junction bases unmatched: 9. The germline gives CDR1 SGHNT, CDR2 YYREEE (reference sequence). The CDR3 is 15 amino acids. The CDR3 reads CASSLTAQGALGYTF. DNA of the CDR3: TGTGCCAGCAGCTTGACGGCGCAGGGGGCGCTTGGCTACACCTTC.

This rearrangement joins TRBV6-6 to TRBJ2-7; weak D call: TRBD1 (5 bases). V lost 9 bases and J lost 5, with 23 bases in between. CDR1 and CDR2 (germline): MNHNY, SVGAGI (reference sequence). The CDR3 is 15 residues long. The CDR3 nucleotides read TGTGCCAGTACCCGGACCCGCTCCTTAGGGGACGAGCAGTACTTC. It codes for CASTRTRSLGDEQYF.

The rearrangement uses TRBV2 and TRBJ2-5; weak D call: TRBD2 (6 bases). The CDR3 has 12 amino acids. Germline lookup yields CDR1 SNHLY and CDR2 FYNNEI. Trimming removed 8 bases at V and 4 bases at J, with 11 bases between. This CDR3 reads CASAGSRETQYF. The CDR3 nucleotides are TGTGCCAGCGCCGGGAGCCGAGAGACCCAGTACTTC. Full variable domain (rest looked up from reference TRBV2 and TRBJ2-5): EPEVTQTPSHQVTQMGQEVILRCVPISNHLYFYWYRQILGQKVEFLVSFYNNEISEKSEIFDDQFSVERPDGSNFTLKIRSTKLEDSAMYFCASAGSRETQYFGPGTRLLVL.

The rearrangement joins TRBV19 to TRBJ1-6, with D possibly being TRBD1 (6 bases). The CDR3 length is 15 residues. V gave up 2 bases and J gave up 15 bases, with 20 bases separating them. Looked up from germline, CDR1 is LNHDA and CDR2 is SQIVND (reference sequence). The CDR3 sequence: CASSINREGLHILHF. DNA for the CDR3: TGTGCCAGTAGTATAAACAGGGAAGGGCTGCATATCCTCCACTTT.

The chain couples TRBV5-4 to TRBJ1-2; D is possibly TRBD1 (6 bases). In germline, CDR1 is SGHNT, CDR2 YYREEE (reference sequence). V was trimmed by 3 bases and J by 4 bases, leaving 13 bases between them. The CDR3 runs to 14 residues. The DNA of the CDR3 is TGTGCCAGCAGCTGGCCGGACAGATCCTATGGCTACACCTTC. Translation: CASSWPDRSYGYTF.

This clone has more than one count but fewer than ten. The chain links TRBV14 to TRBJ2-5; tentative D call: TRBD1 (8 bases). In germline, CDR1 is SGHDN, CDR2 FVKESK. V shed 0 bases and J shed 2 bases, with 22 bases lying between them. CDR3 size: 19 residues. The CDR3 is CASSQDRARTGRVQETQYF. For the CDR3, the DNA is TGTGCCAGCAGCCAAGATCGAGCAAGGACAGGGAGGGTGCAAGAGACCCAGTACTTC.

CDR3 in DNA: TGTGCCAGTAGTAGGGGACTAGCGGACGAGCAGTACTTC. It translates to CASSRGLADEQYF. This chain links TRBV19 with TRBJ2-7; TRBD2 aligns across 11 bases. Losses at the gene ends were 4 bases for V and 5 bases for J; bases not matched to a gene: 1. This CDR3 contains 13 residues. Germline CDR1 and CDR2: LNHDA and SQIVND (reference sequence).